These T cell receptor beta chains were read from a single sample in a study of blood T cell repertoires in COVID-19. Here immunoSEQ multiplex PCR was the method, and the copy in TCRdb shows in-frame clones only, minus some. The profile shows approximately 130,000 clones, 75% to 90% of them singletons. Sequencing used peripheral blood. The source is a human donor in a cohort sampled during active COVID-19. CDR3s include the opening cysteine and the closing phenylalanine or tryptophan. Each record gives: D gene, clone size, V gene, J gene, CDR3 protein, CDR3 DNA. D genes are given only for firm matches. Where a row states a size, it is once, few, many or the class of an expanded clone; other rows omit it.

D gene: TRBD1
clone size: -
V gene: TRBV13
J gene: TRBJ2-1
CDR3 protein: CASSLGLLAGGDEQFF
CDR3 DNA: TGTGCCAGCAGCTTAGGCCTTCTGGCAGGGGGCGATGAGCAGTTCTTC

D gene: -
clone size: -
V gene: TRBV21-1
J gene: TRBJ2-2
CDR3 protein: CASSKPPPEGQVHPAQNTGELFF
CDR3 DNA: TGTGCCAGCAGCAAACCTCCTCCGGAGGGACAGGTTCACCCGGCTCAAAACACCGGGGAGCTGTTTTTT

D gene: -
clone size: once
V gene: TRBV5-1
J gene: TRBJ1-4
CDR3 protein: CASSPGTPTNEKLFF
CDR3 DNA: TGCGCCAGCAGCCCTGGGACACCAACTAATGAAAAACTGTTTTTT

D gene: TRBD2
clone size: -
V gene: TRBV6-1
J gene: TRBJ2-1
CDR3 protein: CASSGLGAGGSYNEQFF
CDR3 DNA: TGTGCCAGCAGTGGCTTAGGGGCGGGGGGCTCCTACAATGAGCAGTTCTTC

D gene: TRBD2
clone size: once
V gene: TRBV9
J gene: TRBJ2-3
CDR3 protein: CASSPREGTFTDTQYF
CDR3 DNA: TGTGCCAGCAGCCCACGGGAGGGGACTTTCACAGATACGCAGTATTTT

D gene: TRBD1
clone size: -
V gene: TRBV7-2
J gene: TRBJ1-5
CDR3 protein: CASSYRGSSGQPQHF
CDR3 DNA: TGTGCCAGCAGCTACAGGGGTTCATCGGGGCAGCCCCAGCATTTT

D gene: -
clone size: once
V gene: TRBV9
J gene: TRBJ2-5
CDR3 protein: CASSVDPRGETQYF
CDR3 DNA: TGTGCCAGCAGCGTAGATCCGCGGGGAGAGACCCAGTACTTC

D gene: -
clone size: -
V gene: TRBV30
J gene: TRBJ1-1
CDR3 protein: CAWSSTGWAEAFF
CDR3 DNA: TGTGCCTGGAGTTCAACAGGGTGGGCTGAAGCTTTCTTT

D gene: -
clone size: -
V gene: TRBV3-1/TRBV3-2
J gene: TRBJ2-3
CDR3 protein: CASSQGAPGYTQYF
CDR3 DNA: TGTGCCAGCAGCCAGGGAGCACCGGGGTATACGCAGTATTTT

D gene: -
clone size: -
V gene: TRBV4-3
J gene: TRBJ1-2
CDR3 protein: CASSRDQAGIYGYTF
CDR3 DNA: TGCGCCAGCAGCCGAGATCAGGCGGGAATATATGGCTACACCTTC

D gene: TRBD1
clone size: -
V gene: TRBV19
J gene: TRBJ2-3
CDR3 protein: CASSTTGGSTDTQYF
CDR3 DNA: TGTGCCAGTAGTACGACAGGGGGTTCCACAGATACGCAGTATTTT

D gene: -
clone size: -
V gene: TRBV19
J gene: TRBJ1-6
CDR3 protein: CASSTGDPPLHF
CDR3 DNA: TGTGCCAGTAGTACAGGGGACCCACCCCTCCACTTT

D gene: TRBD1
clone size: -
V gene: TRBV19
J gene: TRBJ1-5
CDR3 protein: CASSSLDRVYSNQPQHF
CDR3 DNA: TGTGCCAGTAGTTCCCTGGACAGGGTCTATAGCAATCAGCCCCAGCATTTT

D gene: TRBD2
clone size: -
V gene: TRBV6-1
J gene: TRBJ2-5
CDR3 protein: CASSASGEGIQETQYF
CDR3 DNA: TGTGCCAGCAGTGCTAGCGGTGAGGGTATCCAAGAGACCCAGTACTTC

D gene: -
clone size: -
V gene: TRBV10-3
J gene: TRBJ2-5
CDR3 protein: CASRAGETQYF
CDR3 DNA: TGTGCCTCGCGGGCGGGGGAGACCCAGTACTTC

D gene: -
clone size: -
V gene: TRBV7-9
J gene: TRBJ2-3
CDR3 protein: CASSRTGSGDTQYF
CDR3 DNA: TGTGCCAGCAGCCGGACTGGATCAGGAGATACGCAGTATTTT

D gene: TRBD2
clone size: -
V gene: TRBV6-1
J gene: TRBJ2-5
CDR3 protein: CASSERGGAFLAQYF
CDR3 DNA: TGTGCCAGCAGTGAACGCGGGGGGGCCTTTTTGGCCCAGTACTTC

D gene: -
clone size: -
V gene: TRBV4-3
J gene: TRBJ1-2
CDR3 protein: CASSQDLGRGRLGYTF
CDR3 DNA: TGCGCCAGCAGCCAAGATCTGGGCAGGGGAAGACTTGGCTACACCTTC

D gene: -
clone size: -
V gene: TRBV4-3
J gene: TRBJ1-2
CDR3 protein: CASSQDFYGYTF
CDR3 DNA: TGCGCCAGCAGCCAAGACTTCTATGGCTACACCTTC

D gene: -
clone size: -
V gene: TRBV19
J gene: TRBJ1-5
CDR3 protein: CASSMWGNFQPQHF
CDR3 DNA: TGTGCCAGTAGTATGTGGGGCAATTTTCAGCCCCAGCATTTT